This TCR beta chain was captured by sequencing in a study of CD8 T cells in Susac syndrome. Study-level findings and limits: As acknowledged by the study, its TCR sequencing and HLA analysis included a relatively small number of individuals.

TCR beta sequencing covered blood CD8+ and CD4+ T cells. Negative isolation yielded the CD8+ and CD4+ T cells, while FACS enriched the TEMRA cells. Reverse transcription used about 0.45 to 1 ug RNA and random hexamers. TCR beta CDR3 was amplified by immunoSEQ multiplex PCR. This amplification extended across 54 Vbeta and 13 Jbeta segments. Via MiXCR, TCRdb re-called the immunoSEQ multiplex PCR reads, giving one row per CDR3 protein. Among approximately 270,000 distinct CDR3 sequences listed, over 85% were seen once. The germline gives CDR1 MDHEN, CDR2 SYDVKM. V was shortened by 7 bases and J by 0 bases, with 13 bases between the two germline ends. The CDR3 runs to 14 residues. Details on this clonotype: The target antigen is unknown.

The chain joins TRBV28 to TRBJ2-7, with D perhaps given as TRBD1 or TRBD2 (5 bases each). The clonotype comes from a human donor with multiple sclerosis. Sequencing was done on a sample of CD4+ T cells from PBMCs. CDR3 sequence (DNA): TGTGCCAGCACTAAGGGACGGTCCTCCTACGAGCAGTACTTC. It encodes CASTKGRSSYEQYF.